This TCR beta chain was recovered during a study of T-cell reconstitution after alpha-beta-depleted transplantation in children. For TCRbeta, the library was prepared with unique molecular identifiers. Each CDR3 protein is one row after TCRdb ran MiXCR on the PCR reads. The data show 190,000 or so distinct CDR3 sequences, more than 6.5% seen once. This clonotype was detected a few times. The CDR3 sequence is 15 residues long. The J segment lost 8 bases and the V segment lost 6 bases, leaving 10 bases of the junction unmatched. The germline V gene has CDR1 MDHEN and CDR2 SYDVKM. This specimen was PBMCs from the stem cell graft donor, taken from the stem cell graft. The sequence was obtained from a human donor who donated a stem cell graft to a child with Wiskott-Aldrich syndrome. The rearrangement uses TRBV28 and TRBJ1-5, with TRBD1 matching over 10 bases. As DNA, the CDR3 is TGTGCCAGCAGACGGGGCGACAGGGGGCAGGAGCCCCAGCATTTT. Translating it yields CASRRGDRGQEPQHF.